This T cell receptor (beta chain) was sequenced in a study of vaccination effects on CD4 cells after COVID-19. Only in-frame clones appear in the TCRdb table, and some are missing; sequencing was by immunoSEQ multiplex PCR. The sample carries some 40,000 clones, 76% recorded once. Germline V CDR1 and CDR2: KGHSH, LQKENI. After removal of 3 bases from V and 3 bases from J, the junction contained 10 bases not matched to a gene. This CDR3 spans 16 amino acids. This clone has a single count. Its cognate antigen is unknown. It was after roughly ten days of culture that CD4+ T cells were isolated. It was between March and December 2020 that the person had a SARS-CoV-2 infection confirmed by PCR. Two doses of BNT162b2 or mRNA-1273 vaccine were administered to participants.

Sequencing was performed on CD4+ T cells from PBMCs cultured without peptide, taken after COVID-19 vaccination. This receptor was obtained from a human donor who had a prior SARS-CoV-2 infection. This chain links TRBV18 with TRBJ2-7, with TRBD1 identical over 8 bases. The DNA of the CDR3 is TGTGCCAGCTCACCGAACAAAGGGACAGGAATCTACGAGCAGTACTTC. Translation: CASSPNKGTGIYEQYF.